The following is a T cell receptor (beta chain) sequence with its context. With UMI labels, 5' RACE was used to prepare the TRB cDNA libraries. TCRdb re-called the 5' RACE reads, yielding one record per CDR3 amino acid sequence without DNA. Its table records some 56,000 distinct CDR3 sequences. CDR3 length: 12 amino acids. Germline values: CDR1 GTSNPN, CDR2 SVGIG (reference sequence). This sample is drawn from a study of CXCR3-negative and CXCR3-positive naive CD8 T cells. This receptor was obtained from a human donor in good health. Some clones in this sample may be carry-over from other donors' samples. Sequenced material: memory CD8+ T cells from blood. V usage is TRBV30 and J usage is TRBJ1-4. CDR3: CAWSGYNEKLFF.